What follows are 5 T cell receptor beta chains derived from one specimen sequenced in a study of T-cell reconstitution after alpha-beta-depleted transplantation in children. The library targeted TCRbeta and was prepared with unique molecular identifiers. TCRdb itself ran the PCR reads through MiXCR, one entry per CDR3 protein. Found here are approximately 510,000 distinct CDR3 sequences, around 17% of them singletons; the top ten hold approximately 3%. The sequencing used PBMCs from the stem cell graft donor, collected from the stem cell graft. The source of these receptors is a human donor who donated a stem cell graft to a child with acute lymphoblastic leukemia.

The table lists this clonotype with a few counts. This chain links TRBV6-5 with TRBJ1-2, with D unresolved. The germline gives CDR1 MNHEY, CDR2 SVGAGI. Trimming cost V 2 bases and J 6 bases, with 13 bases left between them. The CDR3 is 14 amino acids. The CDR3 loop is CASSYDRPNDGYTF. CDR3 nucleotide sequence: TGTGCCAGCAGTTACGACCGGCCAAACGATGGCTACACCTTC.

This clonotype turned up a few times. This chain uses TRBV12-3 or TRBV12-4 with TRBJ2-1, with TRBD2 as a possible D gene (6 bases). Trimming removed 3 bases from V and 5 bases from J, with 17 bases in between. The CDR3 is made up of 16 amino acids. The CDR3 DNA follows: TGTGCCAGCAGTTTCGGAGGGGAGACTAATCACAATGAGCAGTTCTTC. This codes for CASSFGGETNHNEQFF.

V is TRBV10-1 and J is TRBJ2-3; no clear D. With 0 bases removed from V and 2 bases from J, the gap between germline ends came to 12 bases. The CDR3 consists of 16 residues. Germline CDR1 reads WNHNN; CDR2 reads SYGVQD (reference sequence). This chain's CDR3 is CASSESISSFTDTQYF. DNA of the CDR3: TGCGCCAGCAGTGAGTCGATTAGCAGCTTCACAGATACGCAGTATTTT.

This clonotype was found a few times. The chain couples TRBV20-1 to TRBJ1-1; D is unclear. Looked up from germline, CDR1 is DFQATT and CDR2 is SNEGSKA (reference sequence). The germline V and J ends were trimmed by 0 bases and 3 bases, with 11 bases remaining between them. The CDR3 spans 14 residues. Written as DNA, the CDR3 is TGCAGTGCTAGAGATAGGCGGCCAGACACTGAAGCTTTCTTT. Translation gives CSARDRRPDTEAFF.

For the CDR3, the DNA is TGCAGCGTTGGGTCAGGGGCTGGGGCCAACGTCCTGACTTTC. Residues: CSVGSGAGANVLTF. The chain joins TRBV29-1 to TRBJ2-6; D might be TRBD1 (6 bases). Germline assignment: CDR1 SQVTM and CDR2 ANQGSEA. The CDR3 runs 14 residues. V was shortened by 4 bases and J by 2 bases, with 9 bases between the two germline ends.